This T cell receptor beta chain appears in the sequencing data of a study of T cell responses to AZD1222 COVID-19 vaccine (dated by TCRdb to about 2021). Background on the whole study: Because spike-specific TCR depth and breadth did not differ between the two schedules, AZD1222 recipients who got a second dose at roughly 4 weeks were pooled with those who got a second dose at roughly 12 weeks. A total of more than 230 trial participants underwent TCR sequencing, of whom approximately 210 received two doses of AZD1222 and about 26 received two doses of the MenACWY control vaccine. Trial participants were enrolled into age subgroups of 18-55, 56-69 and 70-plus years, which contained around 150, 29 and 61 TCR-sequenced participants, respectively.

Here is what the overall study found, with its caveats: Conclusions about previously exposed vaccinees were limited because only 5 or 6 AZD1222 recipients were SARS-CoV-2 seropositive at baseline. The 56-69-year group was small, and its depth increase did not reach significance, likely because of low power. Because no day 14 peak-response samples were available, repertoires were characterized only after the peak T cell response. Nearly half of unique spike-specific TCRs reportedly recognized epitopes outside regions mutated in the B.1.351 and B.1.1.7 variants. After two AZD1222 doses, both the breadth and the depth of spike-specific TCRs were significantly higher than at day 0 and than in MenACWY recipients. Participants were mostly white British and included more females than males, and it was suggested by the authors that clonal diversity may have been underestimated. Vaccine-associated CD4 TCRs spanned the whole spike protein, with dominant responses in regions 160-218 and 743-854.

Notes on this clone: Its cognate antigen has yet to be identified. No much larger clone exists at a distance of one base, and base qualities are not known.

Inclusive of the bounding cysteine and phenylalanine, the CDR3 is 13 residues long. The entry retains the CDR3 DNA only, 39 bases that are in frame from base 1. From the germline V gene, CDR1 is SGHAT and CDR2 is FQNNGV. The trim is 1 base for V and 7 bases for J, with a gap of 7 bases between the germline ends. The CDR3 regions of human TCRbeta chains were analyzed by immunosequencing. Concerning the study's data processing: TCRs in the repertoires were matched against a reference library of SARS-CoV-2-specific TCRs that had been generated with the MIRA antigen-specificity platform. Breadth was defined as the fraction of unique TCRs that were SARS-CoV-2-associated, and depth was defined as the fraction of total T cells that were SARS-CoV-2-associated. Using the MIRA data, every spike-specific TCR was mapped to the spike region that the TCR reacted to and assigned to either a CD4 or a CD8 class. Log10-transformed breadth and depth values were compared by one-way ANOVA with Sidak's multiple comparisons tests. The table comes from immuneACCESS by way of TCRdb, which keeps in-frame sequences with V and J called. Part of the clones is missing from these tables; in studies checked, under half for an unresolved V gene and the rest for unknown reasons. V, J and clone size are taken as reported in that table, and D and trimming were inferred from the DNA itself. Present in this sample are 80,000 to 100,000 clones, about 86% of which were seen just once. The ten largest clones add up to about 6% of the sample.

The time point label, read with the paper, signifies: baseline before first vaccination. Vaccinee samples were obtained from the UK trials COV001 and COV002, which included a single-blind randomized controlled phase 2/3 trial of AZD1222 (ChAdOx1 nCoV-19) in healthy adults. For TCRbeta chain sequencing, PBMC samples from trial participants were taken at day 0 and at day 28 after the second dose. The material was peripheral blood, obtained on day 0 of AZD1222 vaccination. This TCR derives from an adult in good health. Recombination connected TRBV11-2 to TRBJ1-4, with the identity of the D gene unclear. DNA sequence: TGTGCCAGCAGCTTAGGTCTAGGTGAAAAACTGTTTTTT. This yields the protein CASSLGLGEKLFF.